This entry lists 8 T cell receptor beta chains sequenced from one sample in a study of T cells in Graves' hyperthyroidism and ophthalmopathy. The CDR3 regions of TCR beta were amplified from RNA transcripts. TCR CDR3 regions were first amplified by RT-PCR with HTBI primers. TCRdb fed the multiplex PCR reads into MiXCR, producing one record per CDR3 protein. The sample shows hundreds of thousands of distinct CDR3 sequences, around 13% of them seen only once. Source material: blood. Receptors originate from a woman in her forties or fifties with Graves' ophthalmopathy.

The chain employs TRBV6-1 and TRBJ2-5, with unresolved D. The V gene's germline CDR1 is MNHNS and CDR2 SASEGT. The length of the CDR3 is 15 residues. The germline V and J ends were trimmed by 7 bases and 2 bases, with 17 bases remaining between them. The chain's CDR3 is CASTARLVSQETQYF. The CDR3 bases are TGTGCCAGCACCGCTAGGTTGGTTTCGCAAGAGACCCAGTACTTC.

V gene TRBV18 combines with J gene TRBJ1-2; D is unresolved. The CDR3 spans 14 residues. V dropped 8 bases and J dropped 8 bases, with 21 bases sitting between them. The germline V gene encodes CDR1 KGHSH and CDR2 LQKENI. This chain's CDR3 is CASTLDGLGEGYTF. In DNA form, the CDR3 reads TGTGCCAGCACTTTGGACGGCCTGGGAGAGGGCTACACCTTC.

This clonotype came up a few times. This sequence may be a read error, since a much larger clone differs from it by one base. The J gene is TRBJ2-3, the V gene TRBV7-9; 12 bases are shared with TRBD2. The V segment lost 6 bases and the J segment 4 bases; nucleotides outside the gene matches: 8. The CDR3 is 16 amino acids. Germline V gene sequence: CDR1 SEHNR, CDR2 FQNEAQ (reference sequence). The CDR3 reads CASSSLAGGIADTQYF. The DNA for the CDR3 is TGTGCCAGCAGTTCTCTAGCGGGAGGGATCGCAGATACGCAGTATTTT. The whole variable domain, remainder taken from reference TRBV7-9 and TRBJ2-3, is DTGVSQNPRHKITKRGQNVTFRCDPISEHNRLYWYRQTLGQGPEFLTYFQNEAQLEKSRLLSDRFSAERPKGSFSTLEIQRTEQGDSAMYLCASSSLAGGIADTQYFGPGTRLTVL.

As to this clonotype: This may come from a read error, since a much larger clone is one base off. The gene calls are TRBV27 and TRBJ2-5; TRBD1 agrees at 11 bases. This CDR3 has 18 amino acids. Germline values: CDR1 MNHEY, CDR2 SMNVEV (reference sequence). Trimming took 5 bases from V and 2 from J; bases not matched to a gene: 13. The CDR3 DNA reads TGTGCCAGCAGTGGCCGAAGTCCGGGACAGGGGGATCAAGAGACCCAGTACTTC. The encoded protein is CASSGRSPGQGDQETQYF.

This clonotype was seen a few times. V usage is TRBV5-1 and J usage is TRBJ1-2; weak D call: TRBD1 (6 bases). Per the germline V gene, CDR1 is SGHRS and CDR2 is YFSETQ. The CDR3 has 12 residues. Trimming shortened V by 3 bases and J by 6 bases, and 9 bases separated the two germline ends. The CDR3 coding sequence is TGCGCCAGCAGCTCTACAGGGCATGGCTACACCTTC. This gives the protein CASSSTGHGYTF.

This clonotype was recorded at least ten times. The genes are TRBV20-1 and TRBJ2-3; 10 bases are shared with TRBD2. This CDR3 has 13 amino acids. With V trimmed by 7 bases and J by 3 bases, 4 bases remained unmatched. Germline CDR1 reads DFQATT; CDR2 reads SNEGSKA (reference sequence). CDR3 residues: CSGHSGRTDTQYF. The CDR3 bases are TGCAGTGGGCATAGCGGGAGGACAGATACGCAGTATTTT.

This clonotype was found once. A junction end diverges from the germline sequence, so it may reflect a read error. The V and J genes are TRBV14 and TRBJ2-3; D gene ambiguous. CDR3 size: 15 residues. Germline CDR1 reads SGHDN; CDR2 reads FVKESK. In DNA, the CDR3 is TGTGCCAGCAGCCTTGGCGACACAAGCACAGATACGCGGTATTTT. Translation gives CASSLGDTSTDTRYF. Complete variable domain (other parts from reference TRBV14 and TRBJ2-3): EAGVTQFPSHSVIEKGQTVTLRCDPISGHDNLYWYRRVMGKEIKFLLHFVKESKQDESGMPNNRFLAERTGGTYSTLKVQPAELEDSGVYFCASSLGDTSTDTRYFGPGTRLTVL.

This rearrangement joins TRBV15 to TRBJ2-7; 8 nucleotides match TRBD1. The CDR3 has 15 residues. Germline V gives CDR1 LNHNV, CDR2 YYDKDF (reference sequence). With V trimmed by 5 bases and J by 3 bases, 9 bases remained unmatched. CDR3 in DNA: TGTGCCACCAGCCCAGGGGGGACAGGAGACTACGAGCAGTACTTC. It yields the protein CATSPGGTGDYEQYF.